The clone carrying this T cell receptor beta chain was seen just once. Its antigen is not identified. Trimming left V 2 bases short and J 3 bases short, with 14 bases between. Germline CDR1 MNHEY, CDR2 SMNVEV (reference sequence). There are 15 residues in the CDR3. The data belong to a study of T cell responses to AZD1222 COVID-19 vaccine. Points from the study as a whole: The donor cohort was predominantly white British with a female majority, and clonal diversity may have been underestimated. A rise in Spike-specific TCR breadth and depth followed two AZD1222 doses.

Assay used: immunoSEQ multiplex PCR; TCRdb lists only in-frame clones, some missing. This table holds about 64,000 clones, around 90% found once. This clonotype was sampled from an adult who received the MenACWY meningococcal vaccine as a control. The sample was peripheral blood, taken 28 days after the second dose of the MenACWY control vaccine. The chain uses TRBV27 and TRBJ2-7; D possibly corresponds to TRBD1 (6 bases). The DNA for the CDR3 is TGTGCCAGCAGTTTAACAGGGAACGAGGTCTACGAGCAGTACTTC. As protein: CASSLTGNEVYEQYF.